This paragraph covers one TCR beta chain sequence. The CDR3 is 15 amino acids. Germline V gene sequence: CDR1 MNHEY, CDR2 SMNVEV (reference sequence). V shed 4 bases and J 2 bases; nucleotides not matched to a gene: 7. The record originates from a study of blood T cell repertoires in COVID-19. In the study overall: The samples span acute and convalescent COVID-19 from the United States, Italy and Spain. T cells, B-cell-depleted T cells, or PBMCs provided the cDNA or gDNA that served as material.

Recruits, aged about 18 to 100 years, lived in roughly 22 US areas. Participants were placed into cohorts based on the clinical history they reported. Libraries were prepared by immunoSEQ multiplex PCR; TCRdb keeps only in-frame clonotypes and omits some of them. The sample shows about 310,000 clones, 80% to 90% of them seen only once. The chain has TRBV27 and TRBJ2-7; 8 nucleotides match TRBD1. The sample consisted of PBMCs or T cells enriched from blood (not recorded which). The sequence was obtained from a man aged 25 to 40 who had recovered from COVID-19. The CDR3 loop reads CASSSQGQGPYEQYF. In nucleotides, the CDR3 is TGTGCCAGCAGTTCCCAAGGACAGGGACCCTACGAGCAGTACTTC.